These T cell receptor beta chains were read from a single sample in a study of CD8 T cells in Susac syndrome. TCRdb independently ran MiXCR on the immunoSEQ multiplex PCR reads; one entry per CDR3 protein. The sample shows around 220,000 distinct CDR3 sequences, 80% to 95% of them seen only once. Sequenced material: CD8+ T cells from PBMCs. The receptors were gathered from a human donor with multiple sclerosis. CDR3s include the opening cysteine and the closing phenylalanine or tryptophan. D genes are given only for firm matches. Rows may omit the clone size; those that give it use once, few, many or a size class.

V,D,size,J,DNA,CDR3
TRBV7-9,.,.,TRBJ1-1,TGTGCCAGCAGCTTAGGTCTAGGGGAGAACACTGAAGCTTTCTTT,CASSLGLGENTEAFF
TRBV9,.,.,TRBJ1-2,TGTGCCAGCAGCTTATCGACAGAGTACTATGGCTACACCTTC,CASSLSTEYYGYTF
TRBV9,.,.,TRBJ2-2,TGTGCCAGCAGCGTAGGGGCAGACACCGGGGAGCTGTTTTTT,CASSVGADTGELFF
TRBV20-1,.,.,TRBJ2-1,TGCAGTGCTAGCTTTTCCGTCGGGCTAGGAAGGGGGAGCTCCTACAATGAGCAGTTCTTC,CSASFSVGLGRGSSYNEQFF
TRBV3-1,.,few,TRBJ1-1,TGTGCCAGCAGCCAAGTCTCGAACACTGAAGCTTTCTTT,CASSQVSNTEAFF
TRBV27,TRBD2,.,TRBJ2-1,TGTGCCAGCAGTTTATCGGCTAGCGGTTACAATGAGCAGTTCTTC,CASSLSASGYNEQFF
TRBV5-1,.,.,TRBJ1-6,TGCGCCAGCAGCTTGACAGGGTTGGGCTCACCCCTCCACTTT,CASSLTGLGSPLHF
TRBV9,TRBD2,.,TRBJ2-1,TGTGCCAGCAGCGTAGTTGTAGCGGGAGCGGTGGATGAGCAGTTCTTC,CASSVVVAGAVDEQFF
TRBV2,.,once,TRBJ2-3,TGTGCCAGCAGTGGTGGGGACACAGATACGCAGTATTTT,CASSGGDTDTQYF
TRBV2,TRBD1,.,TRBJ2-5,TGTGCCGGAACAGGGGGCAAGGAGACCCAGTACTTC,CAGTGGKETQYF
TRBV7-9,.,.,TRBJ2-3,TGTGCCAGCCTCAGGGGAGATACGCAGTATTTT,CASLRGDTQYF
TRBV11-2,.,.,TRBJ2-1,TGTGCCAGCAGCCCCCACGGGTTGACCCTGGGGTACGATGAGCAGTTCTTC,CASSPHGLTLGYDEQFF
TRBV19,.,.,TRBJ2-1,TGTGCCAGTAGTATGGGCCATCATAGTGGCTTC,CASSMGHHSGF
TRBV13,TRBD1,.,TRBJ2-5,TGTGCCAGCAGCTTAGGGGCTGGGACAGGGGGCGAGGCCCAGTACTTC,CASSLGAGTGGEAQYF
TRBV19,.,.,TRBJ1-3,TGTGCCAGTGGACTTGACAGCGCTGGAAACACCATATATTTT,CASGLDSAGNTIYF
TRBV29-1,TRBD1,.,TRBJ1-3,TGCAGCGTTGGGGGGACAGCGACGGACCCGTTCCTCTCTGGAAACACCATATATTTT,CSVGGTATDPFLSGNTIYF
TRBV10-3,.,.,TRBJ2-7,TGTGCCATCAGTGAGTTGTTCGGGCAGGGAAGCTACGAGCAGTACTTC,CAISELFGQGSYEQYF
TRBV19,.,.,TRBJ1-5,TGTGCTGGAGGGCCGACCAGCAATCAGCCCCAGCATTTT,CAGGPTSNQPQHF
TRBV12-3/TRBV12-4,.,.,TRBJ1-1,TGTGCCAGCAGTTATAACCCAGGTGCTGAAGCTTTCTTT,CASSYNPGAEAFF
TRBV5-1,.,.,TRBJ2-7,TGCGCCAGCAGCTTGGCCGGGACCGGTTCCTACGAGCAGTACTTC,CASSLAGTGSYEQYF
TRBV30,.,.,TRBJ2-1,TGTGCCTGGAGTGTCTATCAGTACAATGAGCAGTTCTTC,CAWSVYQYNEQFF
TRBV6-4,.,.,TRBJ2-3,TGTGCCTTCCTCCGCGGTAGCGGACTGGGCACAGATACGCAGTATTTT,CAFLRGSGLGTDTQYF
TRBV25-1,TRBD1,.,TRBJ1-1,TGTGCCAGCAGCCCCACAGGGGGCGGAGAAGCTTTCTTT,CASSPTGGGEAFF
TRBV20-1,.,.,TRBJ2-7,TGCAGTGCCTCAGAGCTCGCCTACGAGCAGTACTTC,CSASELAYEQYF
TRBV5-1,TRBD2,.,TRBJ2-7,TGCGCCAGCTTAACTAGCGGGAGGATATACGAGCAGTACTTC,CASLTSGRIYEQYF
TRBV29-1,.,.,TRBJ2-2,TGCAGCGTTGAAAGTGGACAGTCGAACACCGGGGAGCTGTTTTTT,CSVESGQSNTGELFF
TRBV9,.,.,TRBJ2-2,TGTGCCAGCAGCGCCACAGGTTCCTCGAACACCGGGGAGCTGTTTTTT,CASSATGSSNTGELFF
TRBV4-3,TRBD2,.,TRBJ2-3,TGCGCCAGCAGCCAAGATCCGCAGGGACTAGCGGTCACAGATACGCAGTATTTT,CASSQDPQGLAVTDTQYF
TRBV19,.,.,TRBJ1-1,TGTGCCAGTAGTCCCCCGGACTTCATGAACACTGAAGCTTTCTTT,CASSPPDFMNTEAFF
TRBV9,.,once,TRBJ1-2,TGTGCCAGCAGCGGATCAGGGACCTCCTATGGCTACACCTTC,CASSGSGTSYGYTF
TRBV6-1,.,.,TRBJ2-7,TGTGCCAGCAGTGAGGGGCATACCGGGACTCCAAAGGACGTGGAGCAGTACTTC,CASSEGHTGTPKDVEQYF
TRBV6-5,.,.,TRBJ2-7,TGTGCCAGCAGTGTATCAGGTTCCTACGAGCAGTACTTC,CASSVSGSYEQYF
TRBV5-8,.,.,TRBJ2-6,TGTGCCAGCAGCTTGGTGGGTTACGGGGCCAACGTCCTGACTTTC,CASSLVGYGANVLTF
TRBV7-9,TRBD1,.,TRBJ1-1,TGTGCCAGCAGCCTGGACAGGAAAGAACTCATGAACACTGAAGCTTTCTTT,CASSLDRKELMNTEAFF
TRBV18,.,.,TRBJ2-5,TGTGCCAGCTCGCCGAGGCGGGATCAAGAGACCCAGTACTTC,CASSPRRDQETQYF
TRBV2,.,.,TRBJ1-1,TGTGCCAGCAGTGAAGCCCCAGGTGTCTGGGAAAACACTGAAGCTTTCTTT,CASSEAPGVWENTEAFF
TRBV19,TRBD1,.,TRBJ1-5,TGTGCCAGTAGTGTTTGGCAGGGGGCGAGTCAGCCCCAGCATTTT,CASSVWQGASQPQHF
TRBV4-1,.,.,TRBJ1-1,TGCGCCAGCAGCCCGGGGGCGAACACTGAAGCTTTCTTT,CASSPGANTEAFF
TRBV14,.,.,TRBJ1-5,TGTGCCAGCAGCCTCCCCAGGCCCCAGCATTTT,CASSLPRPQHF
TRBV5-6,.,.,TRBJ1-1,TGTGCCAGCAGCTACCTGATTTATCAGGGGCCGGGAGGGAACACTGAAGCTTTCTTT,CASSYLIYQGPGGNTEAFF
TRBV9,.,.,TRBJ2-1,TGTGCCAGCAGCGTAGCCGGTGGGAGATACAATGAGCAGTTCTTC,CASSVAGGRYNEQFF
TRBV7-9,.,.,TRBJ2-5,TGTGCCAGCAGCTTAGGAGGAGGAGACCATTACCAAGAGACCCAGTACTTC,CASSLGGGDHYQETQYF
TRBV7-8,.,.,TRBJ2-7,TGTGCCAGCAGCTCCGGGACCCCCTCCTACTACGAGCAGTACTTC,CASSSGTPSYYEQYF
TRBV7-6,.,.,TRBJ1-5,TGTGCCAGCAGCTTGGGTCAAGGGGGTTATAGCAATCAGCCCCAGCATTTT,CASSLGQGGYSNQPQHF
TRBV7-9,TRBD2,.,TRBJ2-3,TGTGGGACTAGCGGGAGCTTCACAGATACGCAGTATTTT,CGTSGSFTDTQYF
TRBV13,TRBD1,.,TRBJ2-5,TGTGCCAGCAGCCTTACGACAGGGAACGGCGGACCAGAGACCCAGTACTTC,CASSLTTGNGGPETQYF
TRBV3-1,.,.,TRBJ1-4,TGTGCCAGCAGCCCTTTAGCGATGGACAGTGTTAATGAAAAACTGTTTTTT,CASSPLAMDSVNEKLFF
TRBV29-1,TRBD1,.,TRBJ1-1,TGCAGCGTTGAAACCCCGGACAGGCATAACACTGAAGCTTTCTTT,CSVETPDRHNTEAFF
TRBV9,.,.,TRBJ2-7,TGTGCCAGCAGCGCGACGGACAGGCGGGGCGAGCAGTACTTC,CASSATDRRGEQYF